This T cell receptor (beta chain) was retrieved from a study of T cells in Graves' hyperthyroidism and ophthalmopathy. Study observations and caveats: Ophthalmopathy, as predicted by the model, came a median about seven months after the prediction. Ophthalmopathy and stable hyperthyroidism were separated by a 13 V-J model.

The CDR3 is 16 residues long. The V gene lost 11 bases and the J gene lost 2 bases, with 19 bases spanning the gap. Looked up from germline, CDR1 is MNHEY and CDR2 is SVGEGT. The diagnoses drew upon clinical symptoms, serum thyroxine and TRAb, thyroid ultrasound and orbital computed tomography. Note on this clonotype: Its antigen is not identified. Without the conserved terminal phenylalanine or tryptophan, this CDR3 likely stems from a read error.

The TCR beta CDR3 regions underwent amplification using RNA transcripts as the source. First-round RT-PCR targeting the TCR CDR3 was performed with the HTBI primer set. TCRdb reanalysed the multiplex PCR reads using MiXCR and keeps one entry per CDR3 protein. In the table there are about 35,000 distinct CDR3 sequences, about 49% of which are singletons. The source of this sequence is a woman between 45 and 65 years old with Graves' hyperthyroidism that later progressed to Graves' ophthalmopathy. Material: blood. J is TRBJ2-6 and V is TRBV6-2 or TRBV6-3; D is perhaps TRBD2 (7 bases). The CDR3 bases are TGTGCCTGCGAAACAAGGGGGGGAGCTGGGGCCAACGTCCTGACTTTA. This gives the protein CACETRGGAGANVLTL.